This T cell receptor beta chain stems from a study of neurological immune-mediated disorders. Volunteers from a blood bank in Maryland, USA, made up the healthy controls. TCRdb processed the 5' RACE reads anew with MiXCR; each CDR3 protein has one entry. The sample holds 57,000 or so distinct CDR3 sequences, roughly 11% seen once. This clonotype was seen ten or more times. The CDR3 covers 16 residues. Trimming removed 5 bases from V and 7 bases from J; junction bases left unmatched: 14. Germline V lookup: CDR1 SGHTA, CDR2 FQGNSA. Sequenced material: PBMCs. This receptor was identified in a man aged 55 to 70 in good health. V usage is TRBV7-2 and J usage is TRBJ1-2; 9 bases line up with TRBD1. The CDR3 nucleotides are TGTGCCAGCAGCCAAATCCCGGGACAGGGTTCCCTTGGCTACACCTTC. Protein: CASSQIPGQGSLGYTF.